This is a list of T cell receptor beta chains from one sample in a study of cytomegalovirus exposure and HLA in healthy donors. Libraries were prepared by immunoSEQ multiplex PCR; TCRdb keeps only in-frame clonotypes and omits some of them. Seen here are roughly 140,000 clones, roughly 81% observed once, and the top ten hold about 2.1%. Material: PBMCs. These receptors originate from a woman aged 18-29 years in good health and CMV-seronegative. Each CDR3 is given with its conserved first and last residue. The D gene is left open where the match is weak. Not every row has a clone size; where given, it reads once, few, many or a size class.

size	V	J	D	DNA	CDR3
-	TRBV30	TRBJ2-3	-	TGTGCCTGGAGTTACATACCTGGCACAGATACGCAGTATTTT	CAWSYIPGTDTQYF
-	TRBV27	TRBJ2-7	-	TGTGCCAGCAGTTTAGGCACAGGAATTACCTACGAGCAGTACTTC	CASSLGTGITYEQYF
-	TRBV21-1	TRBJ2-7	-	TGTGCCAGCAGCAAAGTAAACGACTCCTCCTACGAGCAGTACTTC	CASSKVNDSSYEQYF
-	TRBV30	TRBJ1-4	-	TGTGCCTGGAGTCCAGGGTGGGGTATGGATGAAAAACTGTTTTTT	CAWSPGWGMDEKLFF
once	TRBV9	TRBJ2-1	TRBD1	TGTGCCAGCAGCGGCGGGACAGGGGGCTACAATGAGCAGTTCTTC	CASSGGTGGYNEQFF
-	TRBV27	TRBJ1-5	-	TGTGCCAGCAGTACGGTACCAGGGCCGCCCCAGCATTTT	CASSTVPGPPQHF
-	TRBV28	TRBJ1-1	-	TGTGCCAGCATTGGGAGGGCTACTGAAGCTTTCTTT	CASIGRATEAFF
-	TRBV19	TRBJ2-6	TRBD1	TGTGCCAGTAGTATAAGACAGGGGGCATCGGCTGGGGCCAACGTCCTGACTTTC	CASSIRQGASAGANVLTF
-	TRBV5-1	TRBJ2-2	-	TGCGCCAGCAGCTTGCAGTCCACGGGGGCCGGGGAGCTGTTTTTT	CASSLQSTGAGELFF
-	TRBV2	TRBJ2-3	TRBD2	TGTGCCAGCAGTGCTTGGACTAGCTCCCACACAGATACGCAGTATTTT	CASSAWTSSHTDTQYF
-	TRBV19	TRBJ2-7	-	TGTGCCAGTAGTATATCTGGGAGAAGTGTGTACGAGCAGTACTTC	CASSISGRSVYEQYF
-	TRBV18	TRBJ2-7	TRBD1	TGTGCCAGCTCACCGAAGACAGGGGGAGGCGAGCAGTACTTC	CASSPKTGGGEQYF
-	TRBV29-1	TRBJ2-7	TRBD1	TGCAGCGTTCAAGACCGGGACAGGGGCTACGAGCAGTACTTC	CSVQDRDRGYEQYF
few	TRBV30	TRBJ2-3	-	TGTGCCTGGGATGGAGGGACCCACCAGTATTTT	CAWDGGTHQYF
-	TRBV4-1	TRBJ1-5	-	TGCGCCAGCACCCCTTCGGGCGGAGGGCGGTTCAATCAGCCCCAGCATTTT	CASTPSGGGRFNQPQHF
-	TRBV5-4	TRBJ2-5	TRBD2	TGTGCCAGCAGCGCCGGGACTAGCCTAGAGACCCAGTACTTC	CASSAGTSLETQYF
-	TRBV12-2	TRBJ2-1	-	TGTGCAAGTCGCTTAGGGGCAGTGCGATACACCTACAATGAGCAGTTCTTC	CASRLGAVRYTYNEQFF
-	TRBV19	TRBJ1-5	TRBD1	TGTGCCAGTAGGACCGGGACAGGGAGCAATCAGCCCCAGCATTTT	CASRTGTGSNQPQHF
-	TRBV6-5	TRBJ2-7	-	TGTGCCAGCAGTCCCCGGCAGGGCTCCTACGAGCAGTACTTC	CASSPRQGSYEQYF
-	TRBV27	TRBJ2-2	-	TGTGCCAGCAGGAAGGAGGGGTCGCCCGGGGAGCTGTTTTTT	CASRKEGSPGELFF
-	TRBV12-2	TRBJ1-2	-	TGTGCAAGTCGCTTACCATCCCTCGAGACAGGGGCCAACTATGGCTACACCTTC	CASRLPSLETGANYGYTF
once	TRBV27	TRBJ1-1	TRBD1	TGTGCCAGCAGTCCCCGGACAGGGCGTAATGAAGCTTTCTTT	CASSPRTGRNEAFF